This T cell receptor beta chain was documented in a study of blood T cells in healthy people across ages. This CDR3 is built from 13 residues. CDR1 is SGHDT and CDR2 is YYEEEE in the germline V gene. Alongside a J-beta primer mix, a sample-barcoded 5' primer served in a second PCR lasting about 6 to 12 cycles. TCRdb re-derived calls from the 5' RACE reads in MiXCR, one entry per CDR3 protein. The sample holds around 1,100,000 distinct CDR3 sequences, 35% to 40% seen once. The study's findings and limits: From one million sequenced T cells, diversity estimates were lower bounds. A conclusive naive versus antigen-experienced comparison was prevented by the unsorted PBMCs. Nothing was known about donor CMV status, and this possibly confounded expanded clonotype changes.

As regards this clonotype: Its antigen remains unknown. One junction end does not reproduce the germline sequence, and a read error may be involved.

Healthy Caucasian individuals from Russia aged roughly 6 to 100 served as donors. The sequence derives from a man between 18 and 35 years old in good health. This chain connects TRBV5-6 to TRBJ2-1; tentatively, D is TRBD2 (5 bases). Sequenced sample: blood. CDR3 bases: TGTGCCAGCAGCACAGACTACGGGAATGAGCGGTTCTTC. It translates to CASSTDYGNERFF.